Below, one T cell receptor beta chain is given with its context. Its antigen is as yet unknown. The PCR employed 60 Vbeta primers together with 13 Jbeta primers. Assay used: immunoSEQ multiplex PCR; TCRdb lists only in-frame clones, some missing. The data contain 150,000 to 200,000 clones, approximately 80% of them singletons. The data stem from a study of cytomegalovirus exposure and HLA in healthy donors. At the level of the study: The Caucasian-associated ancestry cluster held around 81% of 300 to 450 genotyped donors. Study-level results: Investigators reported 150 to 200 TCR beta chains as tied to cytomegalovirus.

The CDR3 loop spans 12 amino acids. The germline CDR1 and CDR2 sequences are SNHLY and FYNNEI. V shed 6 bases and J 3 bases; nucleotides not matched to a gene: 2. The specimen was PBMCs. The chain carries TRBV2 and TRBJ2-7; 7 bases are a match to TRBD1. The sequence derives from a young man in good health and CMV-seropositive. The CDR3 DNA reads TGTGCCAGCAGGGCAGGGGGCTACGAGCAGTACTTC. Translated: CASRAGGYEQYF. Supplemented by reference TRBV2 and TRBJ2-7, the full variable domain reads EPEVTQTPSHQVTQMGQEVILRCVPISNHLYFYWYRQILGQKVEFLVSFYNNEISEKSEIFDDQFSVERPDGSNFTLKIRSTKLEDSAMYFCASRAGGYEQYFGPGTRLTVT.